Listed below are T cell receptor beta chains from one sample, sequenced in a study of CD4+ T cells in melanoma. Some clones are missing from TCRdb's copy, which holds only in-frame ones; the method was immunoSEQ multiplex PCR. Of about 21,000 clones listed, more than 70% are singletons. Receptors originate from a human donor with melanoma. Both conserved end residues are part of each CDR3. D genes are given only for firm matches. Size tells how often a clone was seen (once, few, many) or the class of an expanded clone, and some rows leave it out.

TRBD1 | NA | TRBJ1-1 | TRBV5-4 | CASSGGQVRNTEAFF | TGTGCCAGCAGCGGCGGACAGGTGAGGAACACTGAAGCTTTCTTT
NA | NA | TRBJ1-5 | TRBV19 | CATSRPRNSNQPQHF | TGTGCCACCTCTCGGCCACGCAATAGCAATCAGCCCCAGCATTTT
NA | NA | TRBJ1-4 | TRBV5-4 | CASSPDSGKLFF | TGTGCCAGCAGCCCGGATTCTGGAAAACTGTTTTTT
NA | once | TRBJ1-6 | TRBV5-1 | CASSSQYSGPGGSPLHF | TGCGCCAGCAGCTCACAATACTCGGGCCCGGGGGGTTCACCCCTCCACTTT
NA | NA | TRBJ2-1 | TRBV5-1 | CASSPSGAYNEQFF | TGCGCCAGCAGCCCATCGGGGGCCTACAATGAGCAGTTCTTC
NA | few | TRBJ2-3 | TRBV30 | CAWSVALEGITSTDTQYF | TGTGCCTGGAGTGTAGCATTAGAGGGGATAACTAGCACAGATACGCAGTATTTT
NA | NA | TRBJ2-6 | TRBV13 | CASSSWTAYSGANVLTF | TGTGCCAGCAGCTCGTGGACAGCCTACTCTGGGGCCAACGTCCTGACTTTC
TRBD2 | NA | TRBJ2-7 | TRBV7-9 | CASSSRGGEQYF | TGTGCCAGCAGCTCCCGGGGGGGAGAGCAGTACTTC
TRBD2 | few | TRBJ2-3 | TRBV5-6 | CASSFGLAGVPDTQYF | TGTGCCAGCAGCTTCGGTCTAGCGGGGGTTCCAGATACGCAGTATTTT
TRBD2 | once | TRBJ2-1 | TRBV5-4 | CASRARGGSYNEQFF | TGTGCCAGCAGAGCCCGCGGGGGCTCCTACAATGAGCAGTTCTTC
NA | NA | TRBJ2-1 | TRBV27 | CASSLTANNEQFF | TGTGCCAGCAGTTTAACAGCCAACAATGAGCAGTTCTTC
NA | NA | TRBJ1-1 | TRBV28 | CASKGDWRGEAFF | TGTGCCAGCAAAGGGGACTGGAGGGGTGAAGCTTTCTTT
NA | few | TRBJ2-7 | TRBV7-9 | CASSLIDMGVTYEQYF | TGTGCCAGCAGCTTGATCGACATGGGTGTGACCTACGAGCAGTACTTC
NA | NA | TRBJ1-1 | TRBV15 | CATSRAFGEAFF | TGTGCCACCAGCAGGGCCTTCGGTGAAGCTTTCTTT
NA | NA | TRBJ1-1 | TRBV25-1 | CASSEWGDANTEAFF | TGTGCCAGCAGTGAATGGGGGGATGCGAACACTGAAGCTTTCTTT
NA | NA | TRBJ2-3 | TRBV6-4 | CASKGVGSDTQYF | TGTGCCAGCAAGGGGGTTGGATCAGATACGCAGTATTTT
NA | NA | TRBJ2-7 | TRBV5-1 | CASSPPGADEQYF | TGCGCCAGCAGCCCCCCGGGGGCTGACGAGCAGTACTTC
NA | once | TRBJ2-3 | TRBV7-2 | CASSPDIASTDTQYF | TGTGCCAGCAGCCCTGACATCGCTAGCACAGATACGCAGTATTTT
NA | NA | TRBJ1-2 | TRBV7-8 | CASSLKGTSDVRF | TGTGCCAGCAGCTTAAAGGGGACCTCAGATGTAAGGTTC
NA | NA | TRBJ1-6 | TRBV6-6 | CASTTRPYNSPLHF | TGTGCCAGCACCACCCGACCCTATAATTCACCCCTCCACTTT
NA | once | TRBJ1-5 | TRBV6-1 | CASSDSGGGQPQHF | TGTGCCAGCAGTGACTCGGGCGGGGGTCAGCCCCAGCATTTT
NA | NA | TRBJ1-6 | TRBV27 | CASKVRADSPLHF | TGTGCCAGCAAGGTCAGGGCTGATTCACCCCTCCACTTT
NA | NA | TRBJ1-1 | TRBV7-2 | CASSPRVLRDEAFF | TGTGCCAGCAGCCCCCGGGTATTAAGGGATGAAGCTTTCTTT
NA | NA | TRBJ2-7 | TRBV11-2 | CASSLDQGLLQQYF | TGTGCCAGCAGCTTAGATCAGGGGCTACTGCAGCAGTACTTC
NA | NA | TRBJ2-6 | TRBV27 | CASSFPSASGANVLTF | TGTGCCAGCAGTTTCCCCTCGGCCTCTGGGGCCAACGTCCTGACTTTC
NA | few | TRBJ2-1 | TRBV5-1 | CASSLGLEINEQFF | TGCGCCAGCAGCTTGGGGCTAGAAATCAATGAGCAGTTCTTC
TRBD1 | once | TRBJ2-7 | TRBV4-2 | CASSQSPAGTGVYEQYF | TGTGCCAGCAGCCAGAGTCCTGCCGGGACAGGGGTCTACGAGCAGTACTTC
NA | NA | TRBJ1-1 | TRBV5-1 | CASSWGEGSAEAFF | TGCGCCAGCAGCTGGGGGGAGGGGTCCGCTGAAGCTTTCTTT
TRBD2 | once | TRBJ2-7 | TRBV11-2 | CASSPRLAGANYEQYF | TGTGCCAGCAGCCCGCGACTAGCGGGGGCCAATTACGAGCAGTACTTC
NA | NA | TRBJ1-2 | TRBV2 | CASSEGNSIYGYTF | TGTGCCAGCAGTGAAGGCAACAGCATCTATGGCTACACCTTC
TRBD2 | NA | TRBJ2-2 | TRBV23-1 | CASSKGCRAGGENTGELFF | TGCGCCAGCAGTAAGGGTTGCAGGGCGGGGGGTGAGAACACCGGGGAGCTGTTTTTT